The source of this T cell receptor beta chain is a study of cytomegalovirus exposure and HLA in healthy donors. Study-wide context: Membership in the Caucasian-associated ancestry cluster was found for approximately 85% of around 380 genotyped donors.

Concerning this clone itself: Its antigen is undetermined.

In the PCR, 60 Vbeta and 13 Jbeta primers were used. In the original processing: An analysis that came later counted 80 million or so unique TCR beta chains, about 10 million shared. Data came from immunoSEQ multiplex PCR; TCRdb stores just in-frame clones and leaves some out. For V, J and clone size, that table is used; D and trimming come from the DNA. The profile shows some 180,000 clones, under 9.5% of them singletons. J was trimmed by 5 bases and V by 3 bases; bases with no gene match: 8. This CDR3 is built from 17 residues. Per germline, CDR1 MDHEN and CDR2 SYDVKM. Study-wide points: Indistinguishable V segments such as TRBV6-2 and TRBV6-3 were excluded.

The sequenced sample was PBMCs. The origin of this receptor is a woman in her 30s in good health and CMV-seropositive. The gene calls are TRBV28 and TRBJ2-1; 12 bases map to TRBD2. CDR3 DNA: TGTGCCAGCAGTTTTCTAGCGGGAGGGTTTGGGAACAATGAGCAGTTCTTC. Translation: CASSFLAGGFGNNEQFF.